Given below is one TCR beta chain in context. The antigen is unknown. These data come from a study of cytomegalovirus exposure and HLA in healthy donors. Across the whole study: Among roughly 190 million T cells, an earlier analysis found roughly 120 million unique TCR beta sequences.

Everyone who donated was a healthy bone marrow donor. The length of the CDR3 is 11 residues. Trimming left V 0 bases short and J 9 bases short, with 3 bases between. Per germline, CDR1 SGHKS and CDR2 YYEKEE (reference sequence). PCR used 60 Vbeta primers and 13 Jbeta primers. Sequencing used immunoSEQ multiplex PCR; TCRdb keeps in-frame clones, though not all of them. The table records about 140,000 clones, approximately 80% of them present only once. Regarding the study as a whole: After further analysis at a later stage, roughly 16,000 TCR beta sequences were associated with HLA alleles at 0.05 false discovery rate. A previous analysis found most TCR beta V segments productive roughly 87% or roughly 30% of the time.

Sequenced: PBMCs. The chain is built from TRBV5-5 and TRBJ2-2; D uncertain. The TCR was taken from a man aged 25 to 45 in good health and CMV-seronegative. This CDR3 is CASSLARELFF. CDR3 bases: TGTGCCAGCAGCTTGGCCAGGGAGCTGTTTTTT.